This is a list of T cell receptor beta chains from one sample in a study of T cell responses to AZD1222 COVID-19 vaccine. The method was immunoSEQ multiplex PCR; TCRdb's version includes in-frame clones alone and lacks a portion of them. This sample has about 180,000 clones; just over 85% occur once, and the top ten carry less than 0.55%. The sample in question was peripheral blood, obtained on day 0 of AZD1222 vaccination. These receptors were taken from an adult in good health. Both conserved end residues are trimmed from each CDR3. Fields, in order: V gene, J gene, CDR3 protein.

TRBV2	TRBJ1-2	ASSDLGNYGYT
TRBV9	TRBJ2-3	ASSVSLGDRGPDTQY
TRBV6-5	TRBJ2-2	ASRGLGDNTGELF
TRBV6-2/TRBV6-3	TRBJ2-4	ASSYSGREVDIQY
TRBV7-9	TRBJ1-2	ASSFEGAWDGYT
TRBV5-4	TRBJ1-6	ASSLKDRGTSPLH
TRBV5-4	TRBJ2-4	ASSLLAGRDKNIQY
TRBV25-1	TRBJ1-1	ASSPDRGDTEAF
TRBV19	TRBJ1-1	ASLSGGTEAF
TRBV6-7	TRBJ1-2	ASPGDRDPYGYT
TRBV6-1	TRBJ2-5	ASSEGIHQETQY
TRBV18	TRBJ2-7	ASSRDSNEQY
TRBV14	TRBJ2-4	ASSLATGWAKNIQY
TRBV6-4	TRBJ1-2	ASSENSGRLYGYT
TRBV28	TRBJ1-5	ASSLKGQPQH
TRBV19	TRBJ1-2	ASRDAANYGYT